This T cell receptor beta chain was recorded in a study of T cells in Graves' hyperthyroidism and ophthalmopathy. What was amplified from RNA transcripts were TCR beta CDR3 regions. First-round RT-PCR with HTBI primers amplified the TCR CDR3 region. MiXCR was run by TCRdb on the multiplex PCR reads, yielding one entry per CDR3 protein. The data hold about 350,000 distinct CDR3 sequences, with roughly 13% observed a single time. Details on this clonotype: The antigen is not known. Given a much more abundant clone one base away, this may be a read error.

Active moderate-to-severe ophthalmopathy, Clinical Activity Score at least 3, NOSPECS at least 4, under 3 months' duration. Diagnoses used clinical symptoms, serum thyroxine and TRAb, thyroid ultrasound and orbital computed tomography. Notes on the study in general: A model built on 13 V-J features separated ophthalmopathy from stable hyperthyroidism.

The TCR comes from a woman aged 40 to 55 with Graves' ophthalmopathy. The sample was blood.

The CDR3: CASGLGRGWQGTQYF. The CDR3, as DNA: TGTGCTAGTGGTTTGGGGCGGGGGTGGCAAGGGACCCAGTACTTC. The gene calls are TRBV12-5 and TRBJ2-5, with 7 bases lining up with TRBD2. CDR1 LGHNT and CDR2 FRNRAP come from the germline V gene. This CDR3 has 15 residues.